This is a list of T cell receptor beta chains from one sample in a study of T cells in Graves' hyperthyroidism and ophthalmopathy. One entry per CDR3 protein results from TCRdb running MiXCR on the multiplex PCR reads. The sample has approximately 600,000 distinct CDR3 sequences, about 14% seen once. Input material: blood. The receptors come from a young woman with Graves' ophthalmopathy. Both conserved end residues are part of each CDR3. Each record gives: D gene, clone size, J gene, V gene, CDR3 DNA, CDR3 protein. The D gene is left open where the match is weak. A row's size may be missing; if present it is once, few, many or a size class.

d_gene: .
abundance: .
j_gene: TRBJ2-7
v_gene: TRBV20-1
CDR3nt: TGCAGTGCTAGAGATACTATTAGGGACTCCACTCATTACGAGCAGTACTTC
CDR3aa: CSARDTIRDSTHYEQYF

d_gene: .
abundance: many
j_gene: TRBJ2-5
v_gene: TRBV28
CDR3nt: TGTGCCAGCAGAGTCTCTGTCCTCACTAATCGAGAGACCCAGTACTTC
CDR3aa: CASRVSVLTNRETQYF

d_gene: .
abundance: few
j_gene: TRBJ2-3
v_gene: TRBV5-4
CDR3nt: TGTGCCAGCCGGACCCAAGGCGCCAATTCGGCAGATACGCAGTATTTT
CDR3aa: CASRTQGANSADTQYF

d_gene: TRBD1
abundance: many
j_gene: TRBJ1-1
v_gene: TRBV28
CDR3nt: TGTGCCAGCAGTTCAGGCCTTTCCGGGACAGGGAGTTTGGCAACTGAAGCTTTCTTT
CDR3aa: CASSSGLSGTGSLATEAFF

d_gene: .
abundance: many
j_gene: TRBJ2-1
v_gene: TRBV7-9
CDR3nt: TGTGCCAGCAGCTTAGATGGCCCACGGGATGAGCAGTTCTTC
CDR3aa: CASSLDGPRDEQFF

d_gene: .
abundance: .
j_gene: TRBJ2-7
v_gene: TRBV11-2
CDR3nt: TGTGCCAGCAGCTTAGACTACCCCTCCCCGGGTAACTCCTACGAGCAGTACTTC
CDR3aa: CASSLDYPSPGNSYEQYF

d_gene: TRBD1
abundance: .
j_gene: TRBJ2-1
v_gene: TRBV9
CDR3nt: TGTGCCAGCAGCGTAGAAAGTGGGACAGGCACCAATGAGCAGTTCTTC
CDR3aa: CASSVESGTGTNEQFF

d_gene: TRBD2
abundance: .
j_gene: TRBJ2-4
v_gene: TRBV20-1
CDR3nt: TGCAGTGCTAGAGATCCGTGGGGACTAGCGGCCAAAAACATTCAGTACTTC
CDR3aa: CSARDPWGLAAKNIQYF

d_gene: .
abundance: few
j_gene: TRBJ1-5
v_gene: TRBV4-2
CDR3nt: TGTGCCAGCAGCCAAGATAACTTCCGAGATGGGCAGCCCCAGCATTTT
CDR3aa: CASSQDNFRDGQPQHF

d_gene: TRBD1
abundance: many
j_gene: TRBJ1-3
v_gene: TRBV3-1
CDR3nt: TGTGCCAGCAGCCGGACAGGGCCTGGAAACACCATATATTTT
CDR3aa: CASSRTGPGNTIYF

d_gene: TRBD1
abundance: many
j_gene: TRBJ2-2
v_gene: TRBV7-3
CDR3nt: TGTGCCAGCAGCTCCCTTGAGGGGGCATACACCGGGGAGCTGTTTTTT
CDR3aa: CASSSLEGAYTGELFF

d_gene: TRBD2
abundance: .
j_gene: TRBJ2-7
v_gene: TRBV28
CDR3nt: TGTGCCAGCAGTTCTAGCGGGACCTACGAGCAGTACTTC
CDR3aa: CASSSSGTYEQYF

d_gene: .
abundance: many
j_gene: TRBJ2-7
v_gene: TRBV20-1
CDR3nt: TGCAGTGCTAGAGATTATACAGGACTCTACGAGCAGTACTTC
CDR3aa: CSARDYTGLYEQYF

d_gene: .
abundance: many
j_gene: TRBJ1-1
v_gene: TRBV20-1
CDR3nt: TGCAGTGCTAGAGGAGGGACGGAGAACACTGAAGCCTTCTTT
CDR3aa: CSARGGTENTEAFF

d_gene: TRBD1
abundance: many
j_gene: TRBJ1-1
v_gene: TRBV28
CDR3nt: TGTGCCAGCACCTTCGGACAGGTTAACACTGAAGCTTTCTTT
CDR3aa: CASTFGQVNTEAFF

d_gene: .
abundance: .
j_gene: TRBJ1-1
v_gene: TRBV6-4
CDR3nt: TGTGCCAGCAGTTGGACACCGAACACTGAAGCTTTCTTT
CDR3aa: CASSWTPNTEAFF

d_gene: TRBD1
abundance: many
j_gene: TRBJ1-2
v_gene: TRBV20-1
CDR3nt: TGCAGTGCTAGAGATCCATTGTTTCTCGGGACAGACTATGGCTACACCTTC
CDR3aa: CSARDPLFLGTDYGYTF

d_gene: TRBD1
abundance: .
j_gene: TRBJ2-7
v_gene: TRBV20-1
CDR3nt: TGCAGTGCTAGGTACAGGGGGAGTATAAGCGAGCAGTACTTC
CDR3aa: CSARYRGSISEQYF

d_gene: .
abundance: many
j_gene: TRBJ1-2
v_gene: TRBV29-1
CDR3nt: TGCAGCGCACCCTACGGGGGGGAAGGTGGCTACACCTTC
CDR3aa: CSAPYGGEGGYTF

d_gene: .
abundance: .
j_gene: TRBJ1-3
v_gene: TRBV7-3
CDR3nt: TGTGCCAGCTCAACGGGGCCTGGAAACACCATATATTTT
CDR3aa: CASSTGPGNTIYF

d_gene: TRBD1
abundance: many
j_gene: TRBJ2-7
v_gene: TRBV11-2
CDR3nt: TGTGCCAGCAGCACGGACAGGAGCTCCTACGAGCAGTACTTC
CDR3aa: CASSTDRSSYEQYF

d_gene: .
abundance: .
j_gene: TRBJ1-1
v_gene: TRBV20-1
CDR3nt: TGCAGTGCTAGAGTAGAGGGGACTGAAGCTTTCTTT
CDR3aa: CSARVEGTEAFF

d_gene: .
abundance: few
j_gene: TRBJ2-7
v_gene: TRBV18
CDR3nt: TGTGCCAGCTCACACGGGACTTCATACGAGCAGTACTTC
CDR3aa: CASSHGTSYEQYF

d_gene: TRBD1
abundance: many
j_gene: TRBJ2-7
v_gene: TRBV7-3
CDR3nt: TGTGCCAGCAGCTTAGGACAGGGCGACGAGCAGTACTTC
CDR3aa: CASSLGQGDEQYF

d_gene: .
abundance: .
j_gene: TRBJ2-3
v_gene: TRBV30
CDR3nt: TGTGCCTGGGACCAGTCCTTAGGGACAGATACGCAGTATTTT
CDR3aa: CAWDQSLGTDTQYF

d_gene: .
abundance: many
j_gene: TRBJ1-4
v_gene: TRBV28
CDR3nt: TGTGCCAGCAACACAGGGTCCAGGTCGGATAGTGGAAAACTGTTTTTT
CDR3aa: CASNTGSRSDSGKLFF

d_gene: .
abundance: many
j_gene: TRBJ2-6
v_gene: TRBV6-1
CDR3nt: TGTGCCAGCAGGCGAGACGGGGCCTCTGGGGCCAACGTCCTGACTTTC
CDR3aa: CASRRDGASGANVLTF

d_gene: .
abundance: many
j_gene: TRBJ1-1
v_gene: TRBV18
CDR3nt: TGTGCCAGCTCACCGCTTGTTGACAGTAACACTGAAGCTTTCTTT
CDR3aa: CASSPLVDSNTEAFF

d_gene: TRBD2
abundance: many
j_gene: TRBJ2-3
v_gene: TRBV7-3
CDR3nt: TGTGCCAGCAGCTTAGGGACTAGCGGACTCACAGATACGCAGTATTTT
CDR3aa: CASSLGTSGLTDTQYF

d_gene: .
abundance: .
j_gene: TRBJ2-6
v_gene: TRBV28
CDR3nt: TGTGCCAGCAGTCCTCCGACAGGTCGTAACTCTGGGGCCAACGTCCTGACTTTC
CDR3aa: CASSPPTGRNSGANVLTF

d_gene: .
abundance: .
j_gene: TRBJ2-2
v_gene: TRBV6-5
CDR3nt: TGTGCCAGCAGTTACTCGGGACACACCGGGGAGCTGTTTTTT
CDR3aa: CASSYSGHTGELFF

d_gene: .
abundance: many
j_gene: TRBJ2-5
v_gene: TRBV20-1
CDR3nt: TGCAGTGCTAAGATGGTCCCTGCATTCGAGACCCAGTACTTC
CDR3aa: CSAKMVPAFETQYF

d_gene: .
abundance: many
j_gene: TRBJ1-4
v_gene: TRBV30
CDR3nt: TGTGCCTGGAGTGTAGCCGGGGTTCACTATGAAAAACTGTTTTTT
CDR3aa: CAWSVAGVHYEKLFF

d_gene: TRBD1
abundance: many
j_gene: TRBJ2-5
v_gene: TRBV5-8
CDR3nt: TGTGCCAGCAACCCCGGACAGGGTGAGACCCAGTACTTC
CDR3aa: CASNPGQGETQYF

d_gene: .
abundance: many
j_gene: TRBJ1-1
v_gene: TRBV4-3
CDR3nt: TGCGCCAGCAGCCAAGATACCTACGGGGAGGGCGCAGCTTTCTTT
CDR3aa: CASSQDTYGEGAAFF